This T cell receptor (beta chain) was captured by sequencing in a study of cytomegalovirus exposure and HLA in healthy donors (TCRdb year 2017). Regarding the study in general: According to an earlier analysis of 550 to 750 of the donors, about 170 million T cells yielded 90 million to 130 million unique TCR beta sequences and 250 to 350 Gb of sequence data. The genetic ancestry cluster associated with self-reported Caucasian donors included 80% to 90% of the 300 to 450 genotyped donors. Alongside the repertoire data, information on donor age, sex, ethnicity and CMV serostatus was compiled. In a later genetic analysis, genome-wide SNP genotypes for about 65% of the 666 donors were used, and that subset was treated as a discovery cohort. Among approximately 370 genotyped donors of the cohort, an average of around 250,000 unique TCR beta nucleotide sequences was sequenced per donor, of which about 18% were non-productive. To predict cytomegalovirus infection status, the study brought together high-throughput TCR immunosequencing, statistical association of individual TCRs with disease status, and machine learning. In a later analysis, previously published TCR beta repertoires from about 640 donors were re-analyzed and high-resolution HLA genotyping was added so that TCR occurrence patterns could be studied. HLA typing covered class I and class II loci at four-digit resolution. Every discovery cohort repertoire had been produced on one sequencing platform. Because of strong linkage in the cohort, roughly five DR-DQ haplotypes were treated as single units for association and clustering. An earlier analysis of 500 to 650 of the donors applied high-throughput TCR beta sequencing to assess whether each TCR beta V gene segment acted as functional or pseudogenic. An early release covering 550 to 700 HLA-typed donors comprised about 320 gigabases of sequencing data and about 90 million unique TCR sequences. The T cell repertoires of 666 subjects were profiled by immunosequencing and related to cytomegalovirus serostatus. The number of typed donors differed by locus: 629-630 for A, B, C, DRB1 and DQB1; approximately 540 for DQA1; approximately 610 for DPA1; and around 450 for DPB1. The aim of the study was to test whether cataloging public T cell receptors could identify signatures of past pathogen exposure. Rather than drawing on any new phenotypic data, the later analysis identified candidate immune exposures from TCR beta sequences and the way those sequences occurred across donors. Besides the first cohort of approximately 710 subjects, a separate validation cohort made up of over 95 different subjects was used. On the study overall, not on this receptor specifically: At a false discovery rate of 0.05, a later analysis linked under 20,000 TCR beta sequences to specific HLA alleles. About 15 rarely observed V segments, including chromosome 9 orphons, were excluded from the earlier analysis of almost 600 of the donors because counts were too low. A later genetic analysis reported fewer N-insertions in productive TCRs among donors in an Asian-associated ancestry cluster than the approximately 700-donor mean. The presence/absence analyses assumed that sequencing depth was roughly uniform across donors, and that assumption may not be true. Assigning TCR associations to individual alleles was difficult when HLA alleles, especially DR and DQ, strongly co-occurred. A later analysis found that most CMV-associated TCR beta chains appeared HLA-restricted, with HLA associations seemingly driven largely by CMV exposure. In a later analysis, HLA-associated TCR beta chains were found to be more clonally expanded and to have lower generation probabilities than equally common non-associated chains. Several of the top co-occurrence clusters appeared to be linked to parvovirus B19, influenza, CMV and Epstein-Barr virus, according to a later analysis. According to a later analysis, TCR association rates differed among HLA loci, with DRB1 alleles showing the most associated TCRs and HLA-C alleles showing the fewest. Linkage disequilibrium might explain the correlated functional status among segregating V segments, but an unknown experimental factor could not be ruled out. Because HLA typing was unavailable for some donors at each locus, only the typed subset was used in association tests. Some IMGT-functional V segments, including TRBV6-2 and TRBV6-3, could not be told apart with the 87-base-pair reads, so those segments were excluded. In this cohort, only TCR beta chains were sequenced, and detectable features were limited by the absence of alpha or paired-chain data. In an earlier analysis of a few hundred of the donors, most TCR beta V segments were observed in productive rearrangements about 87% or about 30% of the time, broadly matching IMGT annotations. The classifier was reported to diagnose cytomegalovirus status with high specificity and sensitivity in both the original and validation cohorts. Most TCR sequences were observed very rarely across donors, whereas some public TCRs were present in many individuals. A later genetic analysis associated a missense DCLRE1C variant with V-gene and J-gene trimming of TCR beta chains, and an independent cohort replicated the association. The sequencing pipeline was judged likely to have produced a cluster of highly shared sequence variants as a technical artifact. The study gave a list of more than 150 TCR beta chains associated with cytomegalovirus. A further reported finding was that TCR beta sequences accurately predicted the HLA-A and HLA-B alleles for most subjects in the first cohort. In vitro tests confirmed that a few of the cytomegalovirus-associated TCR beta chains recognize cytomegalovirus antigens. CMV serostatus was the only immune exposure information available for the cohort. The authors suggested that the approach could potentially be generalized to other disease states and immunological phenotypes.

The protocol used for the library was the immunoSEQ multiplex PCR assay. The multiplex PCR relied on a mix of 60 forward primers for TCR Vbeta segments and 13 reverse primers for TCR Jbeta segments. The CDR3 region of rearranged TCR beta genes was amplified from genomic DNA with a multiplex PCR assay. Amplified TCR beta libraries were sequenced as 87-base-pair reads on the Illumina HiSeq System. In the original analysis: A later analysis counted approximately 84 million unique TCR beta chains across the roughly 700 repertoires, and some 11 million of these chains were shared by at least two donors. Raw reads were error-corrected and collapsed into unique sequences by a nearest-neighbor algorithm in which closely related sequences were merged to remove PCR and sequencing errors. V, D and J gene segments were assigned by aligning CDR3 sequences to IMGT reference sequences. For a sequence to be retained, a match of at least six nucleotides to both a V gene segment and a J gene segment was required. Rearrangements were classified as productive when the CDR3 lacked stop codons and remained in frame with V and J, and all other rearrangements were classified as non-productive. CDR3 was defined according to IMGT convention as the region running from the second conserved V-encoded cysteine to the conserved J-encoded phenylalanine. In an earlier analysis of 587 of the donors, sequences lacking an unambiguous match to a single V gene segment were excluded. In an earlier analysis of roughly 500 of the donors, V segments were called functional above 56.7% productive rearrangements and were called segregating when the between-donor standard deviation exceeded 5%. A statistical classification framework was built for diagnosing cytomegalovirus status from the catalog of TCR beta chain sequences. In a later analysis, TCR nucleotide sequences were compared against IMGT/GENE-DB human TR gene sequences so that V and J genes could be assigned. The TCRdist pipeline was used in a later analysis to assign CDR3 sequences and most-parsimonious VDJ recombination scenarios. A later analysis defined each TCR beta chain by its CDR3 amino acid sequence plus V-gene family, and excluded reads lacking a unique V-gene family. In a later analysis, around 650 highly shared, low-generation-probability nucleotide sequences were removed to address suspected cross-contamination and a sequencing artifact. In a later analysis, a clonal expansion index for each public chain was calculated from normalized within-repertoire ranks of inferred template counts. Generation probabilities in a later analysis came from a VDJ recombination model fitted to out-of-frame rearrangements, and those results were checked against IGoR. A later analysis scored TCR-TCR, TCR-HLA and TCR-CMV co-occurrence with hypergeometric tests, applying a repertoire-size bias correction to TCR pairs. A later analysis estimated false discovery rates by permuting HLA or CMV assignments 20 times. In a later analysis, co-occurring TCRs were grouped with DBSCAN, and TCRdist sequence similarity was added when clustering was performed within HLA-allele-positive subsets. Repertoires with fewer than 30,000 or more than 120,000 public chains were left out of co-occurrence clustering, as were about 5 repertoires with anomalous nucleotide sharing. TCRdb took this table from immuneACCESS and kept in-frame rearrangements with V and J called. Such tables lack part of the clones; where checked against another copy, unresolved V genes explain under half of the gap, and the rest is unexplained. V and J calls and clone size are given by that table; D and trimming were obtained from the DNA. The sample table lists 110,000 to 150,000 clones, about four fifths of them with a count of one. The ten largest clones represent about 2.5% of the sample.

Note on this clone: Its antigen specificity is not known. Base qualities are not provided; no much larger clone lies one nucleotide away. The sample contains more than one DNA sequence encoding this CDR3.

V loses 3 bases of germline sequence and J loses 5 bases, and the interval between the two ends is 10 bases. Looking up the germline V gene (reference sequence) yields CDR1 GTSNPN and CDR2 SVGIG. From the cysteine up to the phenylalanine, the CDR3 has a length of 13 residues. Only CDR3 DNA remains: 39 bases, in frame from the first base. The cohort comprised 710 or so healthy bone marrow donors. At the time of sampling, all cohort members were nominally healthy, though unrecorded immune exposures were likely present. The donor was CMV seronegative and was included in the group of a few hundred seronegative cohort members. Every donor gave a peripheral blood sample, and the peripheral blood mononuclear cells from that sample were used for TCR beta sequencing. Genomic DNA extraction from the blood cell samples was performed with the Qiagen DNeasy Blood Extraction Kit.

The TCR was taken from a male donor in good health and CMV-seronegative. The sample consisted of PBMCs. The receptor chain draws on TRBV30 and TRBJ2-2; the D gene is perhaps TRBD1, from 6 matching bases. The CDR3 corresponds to CAWRGTLTGELFF. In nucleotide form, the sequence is TGTGCCTGGAGAGGGACACTGACCGGGGAGCTGTTTTTT. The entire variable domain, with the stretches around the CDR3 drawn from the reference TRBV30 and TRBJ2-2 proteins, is SQTIHQWPATLVQPVGSPLSLECTVEGTSNPNLYWYRQAAGRGLQLLFYSVGIGQISSEVPQNLSASRPQDRQFILSSKKLLLSDSGFYLCAWRGTLTGELFFGEGSRLTVL.